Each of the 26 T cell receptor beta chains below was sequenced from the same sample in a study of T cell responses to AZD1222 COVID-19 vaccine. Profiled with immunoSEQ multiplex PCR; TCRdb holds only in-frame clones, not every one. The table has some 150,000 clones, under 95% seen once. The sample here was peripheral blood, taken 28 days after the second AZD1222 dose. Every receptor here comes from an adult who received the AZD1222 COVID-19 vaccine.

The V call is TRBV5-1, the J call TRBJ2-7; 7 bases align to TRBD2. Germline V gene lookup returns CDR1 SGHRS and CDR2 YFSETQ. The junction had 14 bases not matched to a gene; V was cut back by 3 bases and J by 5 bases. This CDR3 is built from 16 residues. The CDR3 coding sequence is TGCGCCAGCAGCTCACCCACGACTAGCCCCTATGACGAGCAGTACTTC. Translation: CASSSPTTSPYDEQYF.

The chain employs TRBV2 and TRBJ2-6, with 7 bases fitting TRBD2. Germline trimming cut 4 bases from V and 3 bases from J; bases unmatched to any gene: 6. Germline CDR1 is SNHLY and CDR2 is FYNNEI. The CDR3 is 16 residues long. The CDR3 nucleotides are TGTGCCAGCAGTGCCCGCGGGAGTCGTGGGGCCAACGTCCTGACTTTC. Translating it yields CASSARGSRGANVLTF.

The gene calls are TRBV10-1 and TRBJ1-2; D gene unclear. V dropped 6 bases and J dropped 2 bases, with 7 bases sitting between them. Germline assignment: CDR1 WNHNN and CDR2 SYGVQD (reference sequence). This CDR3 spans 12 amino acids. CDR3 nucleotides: TGCGCCAGCAGCCCCGGAAACTATGGCTACACCTTC. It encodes CASSPGNYGYTF.

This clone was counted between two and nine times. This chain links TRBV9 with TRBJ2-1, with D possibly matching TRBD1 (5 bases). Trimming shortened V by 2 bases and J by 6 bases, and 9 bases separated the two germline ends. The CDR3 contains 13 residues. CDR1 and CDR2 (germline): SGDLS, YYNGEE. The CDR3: CASSVGHPNEQFF. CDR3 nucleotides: TGTGCCAGCAGCGTTGGACATCCCAATGAGCAGTTCTTC.

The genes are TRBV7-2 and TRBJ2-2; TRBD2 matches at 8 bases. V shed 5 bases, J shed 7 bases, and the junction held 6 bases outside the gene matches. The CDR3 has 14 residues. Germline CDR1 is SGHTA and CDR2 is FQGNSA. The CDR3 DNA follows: TGTGCCAGCAGCGCCAGACTAGCGAGCGGGGAGCTGTTTTTT. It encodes CASSARLASGELFF.

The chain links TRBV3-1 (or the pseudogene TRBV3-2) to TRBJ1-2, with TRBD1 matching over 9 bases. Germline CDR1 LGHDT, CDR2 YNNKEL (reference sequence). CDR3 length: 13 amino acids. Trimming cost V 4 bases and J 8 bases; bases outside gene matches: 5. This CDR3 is CASSLRTGVGYTF. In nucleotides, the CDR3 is TGTGCCAGCAGCCTCCGGACAGGGGTCGGCTACACCTTC.

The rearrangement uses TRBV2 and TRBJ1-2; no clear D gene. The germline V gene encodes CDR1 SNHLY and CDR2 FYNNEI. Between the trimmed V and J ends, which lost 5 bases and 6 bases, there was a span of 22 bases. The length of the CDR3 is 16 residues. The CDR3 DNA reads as TGTGCCAGCAGTCGCGCGGATGGAGGTAGTGCGGATGGCTACACCTTC. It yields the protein CASSRADGGSADGYTF. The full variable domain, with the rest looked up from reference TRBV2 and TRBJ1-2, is EPEVTQTPSHQVTQMGQEVILRCVPISNHLYFYWYRQILGQKVEFLVSFYNNEISEKSEIFDDQFSVERPDGSNFTLKIRSTKLEDSAMYFCASSRADGGSADGYTFGSGTRLTVV.

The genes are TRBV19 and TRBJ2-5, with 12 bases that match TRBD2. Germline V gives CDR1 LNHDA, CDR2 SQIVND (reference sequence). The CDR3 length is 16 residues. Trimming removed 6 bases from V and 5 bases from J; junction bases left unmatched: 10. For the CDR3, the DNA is TGTGCCAGTAGCTCCCCTGGGACTAGCGGGTCCGAGACCCAGTACTTC. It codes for CASSSPGTSGSETQYF.

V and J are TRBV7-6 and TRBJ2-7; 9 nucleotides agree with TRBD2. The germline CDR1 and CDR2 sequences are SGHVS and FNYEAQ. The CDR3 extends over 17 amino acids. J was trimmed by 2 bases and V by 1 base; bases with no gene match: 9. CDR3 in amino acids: CASSLVPLGGRAYEQYF. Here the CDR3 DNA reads TGTGCCAGCAGCTTAGTCCCGCTCGGCGGGAGGGCCTACGAGCAGTACTTC.

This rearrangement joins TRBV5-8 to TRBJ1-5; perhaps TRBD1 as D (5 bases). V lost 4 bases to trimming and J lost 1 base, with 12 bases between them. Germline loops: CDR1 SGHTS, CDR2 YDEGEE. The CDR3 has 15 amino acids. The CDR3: CASSRRWGSNQPQHF. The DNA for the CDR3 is TGTGCCAGCAGCCGGAGGTGGGGGAGCAATCAGCCCCAGCATTTT.

The CDR3: CASSLSFTGELFF. Written as DNA, the CDR3 is TGTGCCAGCAGCTTATCTTTCACCGGGGAGCTGTTTTTT. The chain links TRBV7-2 to TRBJ2-2; D unclear. Trimming took off 2 bases at V and 4 bases at J, with 5 bases between the two ends. Looked up from germline, CDR1 is SGHTA and CDR2 is FQGNSA. This CDR3 region has 13 residues.

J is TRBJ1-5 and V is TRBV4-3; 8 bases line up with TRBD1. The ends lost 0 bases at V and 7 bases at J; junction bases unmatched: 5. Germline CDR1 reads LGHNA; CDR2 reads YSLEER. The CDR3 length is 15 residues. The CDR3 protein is CASSQDWTGPQPQHF. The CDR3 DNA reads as TGCGCCAGCAGCCAAGACTGGACAGGGCCCCAGCCCCAGCATTTT.

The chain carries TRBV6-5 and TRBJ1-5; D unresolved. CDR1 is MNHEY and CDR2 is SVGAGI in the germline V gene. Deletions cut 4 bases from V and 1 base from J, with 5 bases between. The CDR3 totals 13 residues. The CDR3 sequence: CASSWYSNQPQHF. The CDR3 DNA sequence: TGTGCCAGCAGTTGGTACAGCAATCAGCCCCAGCATTTT.

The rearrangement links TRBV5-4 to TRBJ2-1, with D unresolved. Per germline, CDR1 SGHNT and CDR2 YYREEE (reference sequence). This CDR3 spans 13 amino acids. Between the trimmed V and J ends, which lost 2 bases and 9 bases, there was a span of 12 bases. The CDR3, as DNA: TGTGCCAGCAGCTTATATAACGGTGGTGAGCAGTTCTTC. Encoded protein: CASSLYNGGEQFF. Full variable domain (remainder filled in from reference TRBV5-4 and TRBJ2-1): ETGVTQSPTHLIKTRGQQVTLRCSSQSGHNTVSWYQQALGQGPQFIFQYYREEENGRGNFPPRFSGLQFPNYSSELNVNALELDDSALYLCASSLYNGGEQFFGPGTRLTVL.

The CDR3 reads CATIGSGNYYEQYF. The CDR3 region has the DNA TGTGCCACCATTGGTAGCGGGAACTACTACGAGCAGTACTTC. J is TRBJ2-7 and V is TRBV10-3, with 8 bases that match TRBD2. The V segment lost 10 bases and the J segment 3 bases; nucleotides outside the gene matches: 11. The CDR3 totals 14 residues. The V gene's germline CDR1 is ENHRY and CDR2 SYGVKD.

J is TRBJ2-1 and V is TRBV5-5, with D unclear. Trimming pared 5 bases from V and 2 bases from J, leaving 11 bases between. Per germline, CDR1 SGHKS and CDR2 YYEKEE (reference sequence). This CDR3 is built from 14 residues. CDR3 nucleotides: TGTGCCAGCAGTGGGGAATCTGCCTACAATGAGCAGTTCTTC. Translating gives CASSGESAYNEQFF.

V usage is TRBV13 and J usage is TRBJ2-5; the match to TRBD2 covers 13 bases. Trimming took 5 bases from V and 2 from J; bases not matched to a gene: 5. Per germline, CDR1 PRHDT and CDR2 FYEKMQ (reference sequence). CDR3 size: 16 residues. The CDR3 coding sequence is TGTGCCAGCAGCGGACTAGCGGGAGCCTTTCAAGAGACCCAGTACTTC. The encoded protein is CASSGLAGAFQETQYF.

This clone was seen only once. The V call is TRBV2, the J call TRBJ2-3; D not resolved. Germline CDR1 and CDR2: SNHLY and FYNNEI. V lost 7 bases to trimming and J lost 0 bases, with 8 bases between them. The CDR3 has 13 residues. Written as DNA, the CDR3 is TGTGCCAGCAAGGGCTATAGCACAGATACGCAGTATTTT. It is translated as CASKGYSTDTQYF.

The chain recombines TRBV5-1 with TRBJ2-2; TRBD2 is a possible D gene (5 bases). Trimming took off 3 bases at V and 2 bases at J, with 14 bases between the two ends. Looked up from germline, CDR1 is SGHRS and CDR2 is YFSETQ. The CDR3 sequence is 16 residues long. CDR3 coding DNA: TGCGCCAGCAGCTACGGACTGAATCCCAACACCGGGGAGCTGTTTTTT. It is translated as CASSYGLNPNTGELFF.

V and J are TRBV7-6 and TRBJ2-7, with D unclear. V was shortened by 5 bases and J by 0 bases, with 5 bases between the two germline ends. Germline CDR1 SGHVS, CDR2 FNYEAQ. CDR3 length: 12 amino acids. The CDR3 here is CASSRSSYEQYF. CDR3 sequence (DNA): TGTGCCAGCAGCCGAAGCTCCTACGAGCAGTACTTC.

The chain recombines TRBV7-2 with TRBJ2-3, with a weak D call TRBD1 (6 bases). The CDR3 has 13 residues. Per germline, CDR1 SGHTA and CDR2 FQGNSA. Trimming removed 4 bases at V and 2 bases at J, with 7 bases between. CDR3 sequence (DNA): TGTGCCAGCAGCTGGACAGACACAGATACGCAGTATTTT. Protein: CASSWTDTDTQYF.

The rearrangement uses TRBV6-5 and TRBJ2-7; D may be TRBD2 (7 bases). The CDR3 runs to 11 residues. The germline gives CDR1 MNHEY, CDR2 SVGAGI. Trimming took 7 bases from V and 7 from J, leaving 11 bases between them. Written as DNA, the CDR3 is TGTGCCAGCACTAGGGGGGGGGAGCAGTACTTC. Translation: CASTRGGEQYF.

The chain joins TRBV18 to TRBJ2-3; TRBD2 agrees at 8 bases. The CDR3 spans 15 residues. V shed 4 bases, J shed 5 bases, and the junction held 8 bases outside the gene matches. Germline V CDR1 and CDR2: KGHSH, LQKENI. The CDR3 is CASSLQASGRDTQYF. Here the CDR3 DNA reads TGTGCCAGCTCACTTCAGGCTAGCGGGCGAGATACGCAGTATTTT.

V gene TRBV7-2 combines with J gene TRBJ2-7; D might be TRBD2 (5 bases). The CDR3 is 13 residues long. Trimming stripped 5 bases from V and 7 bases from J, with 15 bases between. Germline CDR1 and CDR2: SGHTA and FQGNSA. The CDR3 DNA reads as TGTGCCAGCAGCCAGGTCGGGATAAGGGAGCAGTACTTC. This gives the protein CASSQVGIREQYF.

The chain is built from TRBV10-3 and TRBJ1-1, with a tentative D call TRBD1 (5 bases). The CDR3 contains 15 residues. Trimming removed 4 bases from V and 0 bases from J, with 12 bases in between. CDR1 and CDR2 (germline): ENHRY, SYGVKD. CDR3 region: CAISAMGPMNTEAFF. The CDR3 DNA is TGTGCCATCAGTGCTATGGGACCCATGAACACTGAAGCTTTCTTT.

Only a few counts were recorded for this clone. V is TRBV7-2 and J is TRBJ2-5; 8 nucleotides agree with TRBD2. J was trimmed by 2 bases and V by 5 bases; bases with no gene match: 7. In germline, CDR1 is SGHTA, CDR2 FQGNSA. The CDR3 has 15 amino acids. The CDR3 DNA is TGTGCCAGCAGCCCCCGGGGGGGCAGGCAAGAGACCCAGTACTTC. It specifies CASSPRGGRQETQYF.